The source of this T cell receptor beta chain is a study of blood T cell repertoires in COVID-19. TCRdb's table, derived via immunoSEQ multiplex PCR, lists solely in-frame clones and lacks some. The table shows about 360,000 clones, with roughly 90% occurring only once. V was trimmed by 5 bases and J by 2 bases, leaving 8 bases between them. This CDR3 region has 13 residues. The germline gives CDR1 SGHTA, CDR2 FQGNSA. The TCR was taken from a woman in her thirties or forties with acute COVID-19. V is TRBV7-2 and J is TRBJ2-3, with D possibly matching TRBD2 (5 bases). Sequencing was done on a sample of PBMCs or T cells enriched from blood (not recorded which). CDR3: CASSPGLTDTQYF. In DNA form, the CDR3 reads TGTGCCAGCAGCCCTGGACTCACAGATACGCAGTATTTT.